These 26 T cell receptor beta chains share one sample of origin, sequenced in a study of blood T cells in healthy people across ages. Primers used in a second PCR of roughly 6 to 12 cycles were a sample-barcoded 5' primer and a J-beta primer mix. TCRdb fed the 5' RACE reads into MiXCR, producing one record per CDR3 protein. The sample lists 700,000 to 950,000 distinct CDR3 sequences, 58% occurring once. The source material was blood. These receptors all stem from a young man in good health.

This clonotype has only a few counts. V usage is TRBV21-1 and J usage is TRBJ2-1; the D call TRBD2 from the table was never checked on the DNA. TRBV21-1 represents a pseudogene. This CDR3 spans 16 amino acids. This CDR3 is CASSVKTSGSGDEQFF. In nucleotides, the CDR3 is TGTGCCAGCAGCGTCAAAACTAGCGGGAGTGGTGATGAGCAGTTCTTC.

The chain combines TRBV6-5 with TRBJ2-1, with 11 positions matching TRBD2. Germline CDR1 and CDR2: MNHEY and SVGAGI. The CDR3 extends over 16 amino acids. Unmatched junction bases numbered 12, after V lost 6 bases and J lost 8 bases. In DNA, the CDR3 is TGTGCCAGCAGATCAGGACTAGCGGGCCGACGTTATGAGCAGTTCTTC. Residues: CASRSGLAGRRYEQFF.

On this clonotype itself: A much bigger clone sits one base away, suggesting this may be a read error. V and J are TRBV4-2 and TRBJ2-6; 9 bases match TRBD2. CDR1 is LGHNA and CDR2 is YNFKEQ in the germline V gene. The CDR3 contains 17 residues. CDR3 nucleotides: TGTGCCGGCAGCCCTAGCGGGGCTTCCTCTGGGGCCAACGTCCTGACTTTC. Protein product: CAGSPSGASSGANVLTF.

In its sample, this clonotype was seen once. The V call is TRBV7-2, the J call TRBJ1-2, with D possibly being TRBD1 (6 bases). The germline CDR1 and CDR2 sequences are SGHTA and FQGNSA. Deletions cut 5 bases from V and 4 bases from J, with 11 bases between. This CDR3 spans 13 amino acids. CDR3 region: CASSHRDLYGYTF. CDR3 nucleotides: TGTGCCAGCAGCCACAGGGACCTCTATGGCTACACCTTC.

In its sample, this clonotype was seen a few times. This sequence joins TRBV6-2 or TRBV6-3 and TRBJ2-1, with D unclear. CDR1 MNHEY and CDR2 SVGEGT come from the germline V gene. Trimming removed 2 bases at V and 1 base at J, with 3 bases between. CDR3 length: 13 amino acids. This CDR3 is CASSYLSYNEQFF. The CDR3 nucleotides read TGTGCCAGCAGTTACCTGTCCTACAATGAGCAGTTCTTC.

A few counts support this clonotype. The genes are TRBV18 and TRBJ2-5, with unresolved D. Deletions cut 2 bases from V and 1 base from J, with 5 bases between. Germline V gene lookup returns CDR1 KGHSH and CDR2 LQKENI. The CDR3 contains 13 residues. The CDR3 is CASSPNAQETQYF. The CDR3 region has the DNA TGTGCCAGCTCACCAAACGCCCAAGAGACCCAGTACTTC. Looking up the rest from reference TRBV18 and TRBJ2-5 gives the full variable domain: NAGVMQNPRHLVRRRGQEARLRCSPMKGHSHVYWYRQLPEEGLKFMVYLQKENIIDESGMPKERFSAEFPKEGPSILRIQQVVRGDSAAYFCASSPNAQETQYFGPGTRLLVL.

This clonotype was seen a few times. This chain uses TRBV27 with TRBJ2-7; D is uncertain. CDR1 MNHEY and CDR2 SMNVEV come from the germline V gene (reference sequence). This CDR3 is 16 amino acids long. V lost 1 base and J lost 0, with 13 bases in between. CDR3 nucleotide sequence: TGTGCCAGCAGTTTATTTAGGACGTATGACTCCTACGAGCAGTACTTC. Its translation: CASSLFRTYDSYEQYF.

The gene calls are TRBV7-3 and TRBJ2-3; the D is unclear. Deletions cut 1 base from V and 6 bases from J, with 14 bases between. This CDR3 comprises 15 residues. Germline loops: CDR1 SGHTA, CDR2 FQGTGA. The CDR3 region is CASSLRPTQADTQYF. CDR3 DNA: TGTGCCAGCAGCTTAAGACCTACCCAGGCCGATACGCAGTATTTT.

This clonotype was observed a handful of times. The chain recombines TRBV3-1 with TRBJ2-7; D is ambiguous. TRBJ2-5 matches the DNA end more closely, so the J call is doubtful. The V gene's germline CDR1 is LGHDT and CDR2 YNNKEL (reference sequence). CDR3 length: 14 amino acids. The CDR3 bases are TGTGCCAGCAGCCAACTACCCCAGGTCGAGACCCAGTACTTC. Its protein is CASSQLPQVETQYF.

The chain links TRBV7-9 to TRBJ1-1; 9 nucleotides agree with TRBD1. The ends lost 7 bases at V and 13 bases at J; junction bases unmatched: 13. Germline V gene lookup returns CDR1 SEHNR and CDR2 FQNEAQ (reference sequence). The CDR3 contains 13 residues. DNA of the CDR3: TGTGCCAGCAAAGAGGGTTTACAGGGGGCGGATTTCTTT. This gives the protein CASKEGLQGADFF. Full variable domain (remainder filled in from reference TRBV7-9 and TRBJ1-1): DTGVSQNPRHKITKRGQNVTFRCDPISEHNRLYWYRQTLGQGPEFLTYFQNEAQLEKSRLLSDRFSAERPKGSFSTLEIQRTEQGDSAMYLCASKEGLQGADFFGQGTRLTVV.

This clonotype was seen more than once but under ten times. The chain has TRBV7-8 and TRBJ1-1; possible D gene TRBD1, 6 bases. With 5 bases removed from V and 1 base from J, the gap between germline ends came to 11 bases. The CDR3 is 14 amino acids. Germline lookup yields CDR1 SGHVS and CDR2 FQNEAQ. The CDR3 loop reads CASSHGQPNTEAFF. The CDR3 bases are TGTGCCAGCAGCCACGGACAGCCGAACACTGAAGCTTTCTTT.

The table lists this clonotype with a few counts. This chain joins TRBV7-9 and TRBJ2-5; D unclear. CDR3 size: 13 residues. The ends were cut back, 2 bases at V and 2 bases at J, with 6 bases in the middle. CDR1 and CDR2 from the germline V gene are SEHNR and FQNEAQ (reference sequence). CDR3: CASSLQTQETQYF. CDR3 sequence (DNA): TGTGCCAGCAGCTTACAGACTCAAGAGACCCAGTACTTC.

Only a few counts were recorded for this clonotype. The DNA for the CDR3 is TGTGCCAGCAGCTTAGCCCGAGCGTATGAGCAGTACTTC. Translation: CASSLARAYEQYF. The chain uses TRBV7-2 and TRBJ2-7; D call uncertain. CDR3 length equals 13 residues. Trimming shortened V by 0 bases and J by 7 bases, and 10 bases separated the two germline ends. Germline V gene sequence: CDR1 SGHTA, CDR2 FQGNSA.

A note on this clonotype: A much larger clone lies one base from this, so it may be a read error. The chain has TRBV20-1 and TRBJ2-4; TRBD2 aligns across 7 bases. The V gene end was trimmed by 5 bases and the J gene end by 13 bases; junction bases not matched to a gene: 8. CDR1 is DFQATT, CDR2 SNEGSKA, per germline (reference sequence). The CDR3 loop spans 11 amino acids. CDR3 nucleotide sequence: TGCAGTGCTTACGGGGGGTTAGAGCAGTACTTC. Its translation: CSAYGGLEQYF.

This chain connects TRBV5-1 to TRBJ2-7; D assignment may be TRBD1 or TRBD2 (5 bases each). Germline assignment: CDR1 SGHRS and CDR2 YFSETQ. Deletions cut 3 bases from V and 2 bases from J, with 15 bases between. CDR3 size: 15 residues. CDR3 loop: CASSSVDTGPYEQYF. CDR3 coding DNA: TGCGCCAGCAGCTCGGTTGATACGGGACCCTACGAGCAGTACTTC.

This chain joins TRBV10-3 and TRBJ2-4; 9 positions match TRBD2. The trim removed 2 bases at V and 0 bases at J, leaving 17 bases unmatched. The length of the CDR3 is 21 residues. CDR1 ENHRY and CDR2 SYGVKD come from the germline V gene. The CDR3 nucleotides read TGTGCCATCAGTGAGCCAGCCTATCTGACTAGCGGCGTGCTAGCCAAAAACATTCAGTACTTC. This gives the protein CAISEPAYLTSGVLAKNIQYF.

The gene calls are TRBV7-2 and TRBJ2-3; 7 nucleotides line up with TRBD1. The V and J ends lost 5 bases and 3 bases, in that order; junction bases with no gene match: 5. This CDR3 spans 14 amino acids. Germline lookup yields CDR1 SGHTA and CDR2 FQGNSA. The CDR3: CASSDDRATDTQYF. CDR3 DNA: TGTGCCAGCAGCGACGACAGGGCTACAGATACGCAGTATTTT.

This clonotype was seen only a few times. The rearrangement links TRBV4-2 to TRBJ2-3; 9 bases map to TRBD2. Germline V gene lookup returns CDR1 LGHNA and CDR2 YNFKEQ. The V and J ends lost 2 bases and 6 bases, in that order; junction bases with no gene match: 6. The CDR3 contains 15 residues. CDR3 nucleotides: TGTGCCAGCAGCCAAATGCGGGGGGGCGGGGATACGCAGTATTTT. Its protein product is CASSQMRGGGDTQYF.

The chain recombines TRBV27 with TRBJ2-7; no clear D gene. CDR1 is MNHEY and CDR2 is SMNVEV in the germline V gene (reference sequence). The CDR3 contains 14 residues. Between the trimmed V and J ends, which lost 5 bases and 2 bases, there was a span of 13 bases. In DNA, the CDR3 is TGTGCCAGCAGTCCGTTACTAATTCCCTACGAGCAGTACTTC. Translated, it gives CASSPLLIPYEQYF.

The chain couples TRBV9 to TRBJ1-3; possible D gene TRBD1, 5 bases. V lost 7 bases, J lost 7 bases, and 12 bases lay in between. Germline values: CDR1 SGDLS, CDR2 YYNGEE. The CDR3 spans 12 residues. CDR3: CASLGVENTIYF. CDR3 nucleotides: TGTGCCAGCCTAGGGGTAGAGAACACCATATATTTT.

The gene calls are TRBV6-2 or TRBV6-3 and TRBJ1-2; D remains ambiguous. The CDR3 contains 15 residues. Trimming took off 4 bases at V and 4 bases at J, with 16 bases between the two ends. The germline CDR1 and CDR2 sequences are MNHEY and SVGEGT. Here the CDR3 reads CASSSRSHDLYGYTF. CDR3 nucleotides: TGTGCCAGCAGTTCTAGGTCCCACGACCTCTATGGCTACACCTTC.

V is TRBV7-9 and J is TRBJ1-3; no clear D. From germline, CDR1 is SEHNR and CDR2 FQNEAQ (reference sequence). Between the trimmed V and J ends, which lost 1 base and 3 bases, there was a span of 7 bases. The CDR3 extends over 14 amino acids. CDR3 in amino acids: CASSLEGFGNTIYF. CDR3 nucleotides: TGTGCCAGCAGCTTAGAGGGATTTGGAAACACCATATATTTT.

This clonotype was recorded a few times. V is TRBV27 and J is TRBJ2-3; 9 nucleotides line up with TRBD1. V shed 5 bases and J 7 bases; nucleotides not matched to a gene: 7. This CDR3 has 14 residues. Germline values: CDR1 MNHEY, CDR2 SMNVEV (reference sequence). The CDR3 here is CASSPGQGLYTQYF. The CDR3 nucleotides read TGTGCCAGCAGTCCGGGACAGGGATTGTATACGCAGTATTTT.

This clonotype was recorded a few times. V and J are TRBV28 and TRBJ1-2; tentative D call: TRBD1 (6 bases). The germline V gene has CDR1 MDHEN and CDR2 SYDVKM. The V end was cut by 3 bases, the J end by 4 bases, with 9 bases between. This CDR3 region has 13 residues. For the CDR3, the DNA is TGTGCCAGCAGTTTTGAACAGGGCTATGGCTACACCTTC. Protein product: CASSFEQGYGYTF.

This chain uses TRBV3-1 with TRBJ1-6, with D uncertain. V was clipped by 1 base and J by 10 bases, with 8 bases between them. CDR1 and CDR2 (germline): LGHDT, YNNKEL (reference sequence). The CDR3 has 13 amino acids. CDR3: CASSQVPESPLHF. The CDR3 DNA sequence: TGTGCCAGCAGCCAAGTCCCGGAATCACCCCTCCACTTT.

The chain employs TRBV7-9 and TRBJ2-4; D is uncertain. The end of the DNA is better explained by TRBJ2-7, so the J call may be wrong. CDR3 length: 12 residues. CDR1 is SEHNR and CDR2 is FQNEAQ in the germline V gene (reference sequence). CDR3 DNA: TGTGCCAGTAGCCCTCCCCGATTCGAGCAGTACTTC. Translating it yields CASSPPRFEQYF.